Sequencing of this T cell receptor beta chain was carried out in a study of regulatory T cells in long-lasting Graves disease. Whole-study context: Patients with new Graves' disease had used antithyroid drugs below 3 months.

Trimming shortened V by 4 bases and J by 3 bases, and 13 bases separated the two germline ends. Germline V lookup: CDR1 LGHDT, CDR2 YNNKEL (reference sequence). This CDR3 is built from 14 residues. Time point indicated: newly diagnosed GD, antithyroid drugs for less than 3 months. RNA extracted from PBMCs served as the sequencing template. To make TCR beta libraries, researchers used iRepertoire HTBI primers and Arm-PCR of CDR3 regions. One entry per CDR3 protein, called by TCRdb with MiXCR from the multiplex PCR reads. The repertoire holds 350,000 to 450,000 distinct CDR3 sequences, with approximately 15% as singletons. These same records also appear under a second study, on T cells in Graves' hyperthyroidism and ophthalmopathy. That paper adds: Carried out on the TCR CDR3, a first-round RT-PCR used the HTBI primer set.

This chain joins TRBV3-1 and TRBJ2-7; D gene ambiguous. Sample: peripheral blood mononuclear cells (PBMCs), taken at new diagnosis, from a patient treated with antithyroid drugs. The TCR originated in a man between 35 and 55 years old with Graves disease. CDR3 amino acids: CASSLGILHYEQYF. The CDR3 DNA is TGTGCCAGCAGCCTAGGGATTCTCCACTACGAGCAGTACTTC.